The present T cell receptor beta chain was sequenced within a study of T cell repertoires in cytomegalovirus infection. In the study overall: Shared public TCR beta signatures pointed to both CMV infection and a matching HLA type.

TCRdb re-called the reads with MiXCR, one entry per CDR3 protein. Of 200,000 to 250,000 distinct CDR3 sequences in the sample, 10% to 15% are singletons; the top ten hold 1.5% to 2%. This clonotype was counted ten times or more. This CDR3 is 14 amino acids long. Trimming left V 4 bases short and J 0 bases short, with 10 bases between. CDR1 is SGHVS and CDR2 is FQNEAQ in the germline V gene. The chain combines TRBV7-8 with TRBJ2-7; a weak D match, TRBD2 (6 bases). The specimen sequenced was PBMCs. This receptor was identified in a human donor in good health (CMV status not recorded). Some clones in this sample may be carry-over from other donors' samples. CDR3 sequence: CASSSGGISYEQYF. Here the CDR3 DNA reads TGTGCCAGCAGCTCCGGCGGGATCTCCTACGAGCAGTACTTC.